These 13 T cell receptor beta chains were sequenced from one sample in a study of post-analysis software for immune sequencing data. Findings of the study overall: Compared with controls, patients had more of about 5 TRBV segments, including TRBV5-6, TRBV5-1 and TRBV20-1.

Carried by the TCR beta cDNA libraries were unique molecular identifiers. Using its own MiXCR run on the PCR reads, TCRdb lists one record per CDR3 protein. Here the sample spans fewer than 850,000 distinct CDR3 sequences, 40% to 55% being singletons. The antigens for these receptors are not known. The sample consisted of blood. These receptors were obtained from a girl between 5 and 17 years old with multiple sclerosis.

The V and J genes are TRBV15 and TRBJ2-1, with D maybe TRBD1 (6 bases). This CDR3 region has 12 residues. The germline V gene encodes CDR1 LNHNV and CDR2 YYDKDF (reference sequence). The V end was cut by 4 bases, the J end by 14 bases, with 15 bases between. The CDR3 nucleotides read TGTGCCACCAGCATACTACAGGGCCACAAGTTCTTC. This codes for CATSILQGHKFF.

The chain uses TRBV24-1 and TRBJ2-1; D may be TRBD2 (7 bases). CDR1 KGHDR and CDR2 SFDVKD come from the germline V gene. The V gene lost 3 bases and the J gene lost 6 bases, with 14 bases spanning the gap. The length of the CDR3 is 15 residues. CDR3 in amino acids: CATSDQRGRGNEQFF. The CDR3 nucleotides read TGTGCCACCAGTGATCAGAGGGGGAGGGGCAATGAGCAGTTCTTC.

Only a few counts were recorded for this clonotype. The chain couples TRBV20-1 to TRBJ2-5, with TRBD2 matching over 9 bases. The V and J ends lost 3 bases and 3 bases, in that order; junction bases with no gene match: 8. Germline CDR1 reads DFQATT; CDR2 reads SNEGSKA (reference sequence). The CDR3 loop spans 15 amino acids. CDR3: CSARLSSGGKETQYF. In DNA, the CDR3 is TGCAGTGCTAGGCTAAGTAGCGGGGGCAAAGAGACCCAGTACTTC.

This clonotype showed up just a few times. The CDR3 here is CASSALTPGTSGRETQYF. The CDR3 DNA reads as TGTGCCAGCAGTGCCTTAACACCCGGGACTAGCGGGAGAGAGACCCAGTACTTC. This chain uses TRBV27 with TRBJ2-5; 14 bases align to TRBD2. There are 18 residues in the CDR3. Germline loops: CDR1 MNHEY, CDR2 SMNVEV (reference sequence). The V segment lost 5 bases and the J segment 4 bases; nucleotides outside the gene matches: 12.

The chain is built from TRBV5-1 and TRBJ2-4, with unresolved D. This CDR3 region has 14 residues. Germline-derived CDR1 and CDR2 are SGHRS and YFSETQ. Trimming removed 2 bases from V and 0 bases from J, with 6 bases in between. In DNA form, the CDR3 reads TGCGCCAGCAGCTTTGGGCTAGCCAAAAACATTCAGTACTTC. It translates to CASSFGLAKNIQYF. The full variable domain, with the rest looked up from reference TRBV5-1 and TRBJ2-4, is KAGVTQTPRYLIKTRGQQVTLSCSPISGHRSVSWYQQTPGQGLQFLFEYFSETQRNKGNFPGRFSGRQFSNSRSEMNVSTLELGDSALYLCASSFGLAKNIQYFGAGTRLSVL.

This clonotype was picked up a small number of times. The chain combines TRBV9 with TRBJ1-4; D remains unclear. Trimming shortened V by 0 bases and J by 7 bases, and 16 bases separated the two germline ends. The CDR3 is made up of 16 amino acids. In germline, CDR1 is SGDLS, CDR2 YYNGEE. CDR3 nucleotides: TGTGCCAGCAGCGTAGAACCGACCCGAAGGGCTGAAAAACTGTTTTTT. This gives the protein CASSVEPTRRAEKLFF.

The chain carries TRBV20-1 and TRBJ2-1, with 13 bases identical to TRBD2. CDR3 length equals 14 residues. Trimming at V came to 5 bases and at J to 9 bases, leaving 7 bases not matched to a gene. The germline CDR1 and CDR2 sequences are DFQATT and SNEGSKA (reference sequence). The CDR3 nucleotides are TGCAGTGCTGTGACTAGCGGGAGGTCGAGTGAGCAGTTCTTC. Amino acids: CSAVTSGRSSEQFF.

CDR3 region: CASSQRTGRSYGYTF. In nucleotides, the CDR3 is TGTGCCAGCAGCCAACGGACGGGACGGAGCTATGGCTACACCTTC. The chain links TRBV3-1 to TRBJ1-2; tentative D call: TRBD1 (5 bases). The CDR3 spans 15 residues. V lost 2 bases, J lost 4 bases, and 14 bases lay in between. CDR1 and CDR2 (germline): LGHDT, YNNKEL (reference sequence).

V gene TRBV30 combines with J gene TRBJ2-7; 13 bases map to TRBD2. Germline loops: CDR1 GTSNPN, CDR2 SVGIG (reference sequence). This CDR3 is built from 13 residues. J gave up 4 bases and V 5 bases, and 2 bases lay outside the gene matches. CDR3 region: CAWGLAGVYEQYF. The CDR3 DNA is TGTGCCTGGGGACTAGCGGGAGTATACGAGCAGTACTTC.

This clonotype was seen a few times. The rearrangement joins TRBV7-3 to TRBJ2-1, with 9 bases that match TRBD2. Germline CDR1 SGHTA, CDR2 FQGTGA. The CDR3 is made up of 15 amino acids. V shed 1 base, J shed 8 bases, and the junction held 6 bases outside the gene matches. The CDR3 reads CASSLRAGGQDEQFF. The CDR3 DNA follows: TGTGCCAGCAGCTTAAGGGCGGGAGGGCAGGATGAGCAGTTCTTC.

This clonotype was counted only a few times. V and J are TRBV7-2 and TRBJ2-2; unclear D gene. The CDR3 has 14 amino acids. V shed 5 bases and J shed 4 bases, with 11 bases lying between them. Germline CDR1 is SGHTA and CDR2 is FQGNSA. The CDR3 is CASSVELSTGELFF. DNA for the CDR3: TGTGCCAGCAGCGTAGAACTTTCCACCGGGGAGCTGTTTTTT.

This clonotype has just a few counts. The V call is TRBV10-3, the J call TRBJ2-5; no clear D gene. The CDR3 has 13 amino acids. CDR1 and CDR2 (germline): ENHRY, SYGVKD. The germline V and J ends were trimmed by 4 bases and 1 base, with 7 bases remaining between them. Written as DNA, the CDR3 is TGTGCCATCAGTGCCGGGCCCCAAGAGACCCAGTACTTC. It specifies CAISAGPQETQYF.

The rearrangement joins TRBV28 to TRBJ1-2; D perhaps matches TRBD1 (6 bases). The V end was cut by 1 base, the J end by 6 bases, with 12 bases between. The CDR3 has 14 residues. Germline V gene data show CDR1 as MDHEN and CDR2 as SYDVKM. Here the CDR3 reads CASSLLGASDGYTF. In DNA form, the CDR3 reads TGTGCCAGCAGTTTATTGGGGGCTAGCGATGGCTACACCTTC.